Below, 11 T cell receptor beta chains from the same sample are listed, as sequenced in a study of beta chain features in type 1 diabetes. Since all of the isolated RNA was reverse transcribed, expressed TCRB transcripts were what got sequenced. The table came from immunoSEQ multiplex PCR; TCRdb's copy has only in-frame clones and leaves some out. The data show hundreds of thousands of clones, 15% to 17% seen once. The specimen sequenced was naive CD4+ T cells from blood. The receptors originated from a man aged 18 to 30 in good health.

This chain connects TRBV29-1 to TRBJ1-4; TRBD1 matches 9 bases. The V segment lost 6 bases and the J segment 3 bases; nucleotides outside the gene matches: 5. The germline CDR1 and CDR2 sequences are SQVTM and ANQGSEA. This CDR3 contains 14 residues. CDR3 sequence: CSVPDRGSNEKLFF. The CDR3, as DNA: TGCAGCGTCCCGGACAGGGGTTCTAATGAAAAACTGTTTTTT.

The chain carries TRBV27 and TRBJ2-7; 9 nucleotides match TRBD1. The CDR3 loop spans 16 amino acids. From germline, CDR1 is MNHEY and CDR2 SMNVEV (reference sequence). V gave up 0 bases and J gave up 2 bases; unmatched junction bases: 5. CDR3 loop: CASSLSRTGGTYEQYF. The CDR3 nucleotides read TGTGCCAGCAGTTTATCGAGAACAGGGGGCACCTACGAGCAGTACTTC.

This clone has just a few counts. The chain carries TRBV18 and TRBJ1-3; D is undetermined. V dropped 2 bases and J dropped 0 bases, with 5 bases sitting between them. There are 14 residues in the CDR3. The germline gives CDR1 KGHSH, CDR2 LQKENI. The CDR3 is CASSPVISGNTIYF. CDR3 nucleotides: TGTGCCAGCTCACCAGTAATCTCTGGAAACACCATATATTTT.

The CDR3 loop is CASSVVGRTSYNEQFF. In DNA, the CDR3 is TGTGCCAGCAGCGTAGTGGGACGGACATCCTACAATGAGCAGTTCTTC. V usage is TRBV9 and J usage is TRBJ2-1, with D tentatively TRBD1 or TRBD2 (5 bases each). The CDR3 is 16 amino acids. V was cut by 0 bases and J by 1 base, with 11 bases left in between. Germline-derived CDR1 and CDR2 are SGDLS and YYNGEE.

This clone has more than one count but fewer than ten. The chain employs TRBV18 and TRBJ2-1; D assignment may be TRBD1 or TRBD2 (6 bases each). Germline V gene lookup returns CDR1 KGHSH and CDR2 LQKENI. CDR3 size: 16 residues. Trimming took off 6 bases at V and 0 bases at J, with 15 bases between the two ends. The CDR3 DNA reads TGTGCCAGCTCCCACGGGGGCCGAGGCTCCTACAATGAGCAGTTCTTC. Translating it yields CASSHGGRGSYNEQFF.

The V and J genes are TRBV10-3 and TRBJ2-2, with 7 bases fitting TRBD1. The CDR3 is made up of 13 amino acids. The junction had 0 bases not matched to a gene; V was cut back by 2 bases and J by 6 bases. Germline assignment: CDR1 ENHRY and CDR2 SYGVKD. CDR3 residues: CAISEGQAGELFF. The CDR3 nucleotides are TGTGCCATCAGTGAGGGACAGGCCGGGGAGCTGTTTTTT.

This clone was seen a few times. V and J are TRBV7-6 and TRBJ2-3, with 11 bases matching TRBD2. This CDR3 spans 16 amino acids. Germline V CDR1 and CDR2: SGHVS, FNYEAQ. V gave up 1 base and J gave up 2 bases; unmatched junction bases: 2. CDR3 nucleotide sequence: TGTGCCAGCAGCTTAGGACTAGCGGGAACCACAGATACGCAGTATTTT. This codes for CASSLGLAGTTDTQYF. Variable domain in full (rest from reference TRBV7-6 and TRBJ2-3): GAGVSQSPRYKVTKRGQDVALRCDPISGHVSLYWYRQALGQGPEFLTYFNYEAQQDKSGLPNDRFSAERPEGSISTLTIQRTEQRDSAMYRCASSLGLAGTTDTQYFGPGTRLTVL.

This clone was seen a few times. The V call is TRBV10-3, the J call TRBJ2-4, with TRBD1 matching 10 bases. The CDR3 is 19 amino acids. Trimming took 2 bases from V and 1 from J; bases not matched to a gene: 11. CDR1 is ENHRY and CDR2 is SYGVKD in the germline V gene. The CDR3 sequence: CAISEHRDRGMGAKNIQYF. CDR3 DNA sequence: TGTGCCATCAGTGAGCACCGGGACAGGGGAATGGGGGCCAAAAACATTCAGTACTTC.

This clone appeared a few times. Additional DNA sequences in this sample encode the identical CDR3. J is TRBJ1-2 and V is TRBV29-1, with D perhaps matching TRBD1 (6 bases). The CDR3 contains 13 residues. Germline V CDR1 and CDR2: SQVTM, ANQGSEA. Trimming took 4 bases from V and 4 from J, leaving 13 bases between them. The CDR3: CSVGPGAGYGYTF. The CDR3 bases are TGCAGCGTTGGGCCAGGGGCTGGCTATGGCTACACCTTC.

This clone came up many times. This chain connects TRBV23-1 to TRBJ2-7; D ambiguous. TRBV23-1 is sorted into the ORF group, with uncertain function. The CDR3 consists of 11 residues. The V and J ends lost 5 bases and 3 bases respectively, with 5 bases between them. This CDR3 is CASSDHYEQYF. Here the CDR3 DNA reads TGCGCCAGCAGTGATCACTACGAGCAGTACTTC.

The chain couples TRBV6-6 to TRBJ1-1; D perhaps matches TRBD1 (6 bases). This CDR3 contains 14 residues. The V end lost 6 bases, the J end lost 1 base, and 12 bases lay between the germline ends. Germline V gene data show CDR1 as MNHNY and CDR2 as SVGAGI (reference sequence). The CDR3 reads CASREGTTNTEAFF. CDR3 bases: TGTGCCAGCAGGGAAGGGACAACGAACACTGAAGCTTTCTTT.